This T cell receptor beta chain was identified during a study of T cell changes during pregnancy in multiple sclerosis. This clone was counted once. This table comes from immunoSEQ multiplex PCR, and its TCRdb copy is limited to in-frame clones, with some not included. Here the sample spans around 50,000 clones, approximately 87% being singletons. The ends were cut back, 3 bases at V and 4 bases at J, with 13 bases in the middle. This CDR3 is 15 amino acids long. Germline loops: CDR1 SGDLS, CDR2 YYNGEE. Specimen: peripheral blood from another person, used as feeder cells. The chain couples TRBV9 to TRBJ1-4, with D possibly matching TRBD1 (6 bases). The sequence was obtained from a human donor whose cells served as feeder cells for cultures in a pregnancy study. DNA of the CDR3: TGTGCCAGCAGCGAGGCAACAGGGCATAATGAAAAACTGTTTTTT. It is translated as CASSEATGHNEKLFF.